This T cell receptor (beta chain) comes out of a study of blood T cells in healthy people across ages. In its sample, this clonotype was seen a few times. Sample-barcoded 5' priming and a J-beta primer mix drove a second PCR of roughly 6 to 12 cycles. Using its own MiXCR run on the 5' RACE reads, TCRdb lists one record per CDR3 protein. The sample consists of hundreds of thousands of distinct CDR3 sequences, around half of them appearing once. The clonotype comes from a man older than 75 in good health. Input material: blood.

CDR3 in DNA: TGCAGTGCTATTTCAGGGGAGGGCGGCTACACCTTC. Amino acids: CSAISGEGGYTF. V is TRBV20-1 and J is TRBJ1-2, with D maybe TRBD1 (6 bases). CDR3 length: 12 residues. Germline CDR1 DFQATT, CDR2 SNEGSKA (reference sequence). Trimming removed 4 bases at V and 8 bases at J, with 14 bases between.